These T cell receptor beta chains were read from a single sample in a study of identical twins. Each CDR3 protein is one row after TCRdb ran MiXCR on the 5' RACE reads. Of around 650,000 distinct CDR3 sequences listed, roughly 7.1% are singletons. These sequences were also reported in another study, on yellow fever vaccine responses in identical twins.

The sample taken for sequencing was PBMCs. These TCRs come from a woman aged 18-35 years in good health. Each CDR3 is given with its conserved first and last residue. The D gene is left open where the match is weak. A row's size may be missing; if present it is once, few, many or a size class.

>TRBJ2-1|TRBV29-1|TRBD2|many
TGCAGCGCCCTACTAGCGGCCATCAACAATGAGCAGTTCTTC
CSALLAAINNEQFF
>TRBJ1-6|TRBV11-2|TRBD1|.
TGTGCCAGCAGCTTAACAAGACAGGGGGCGAGTATGAGTTATAATTCACCCCTCCACTTT
CASSLTRQGASMSYNSPLHF
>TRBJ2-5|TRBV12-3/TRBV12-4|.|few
TGTGCCAGCAGTTTGGATCGGGCAGGTGGACAAGAGACCCAGTACTTC
CASSLDRAGGQETQYF
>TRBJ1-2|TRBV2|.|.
TGTGCCAGCAGCCGCGGACTGTCCTCTCAATTCTATGGCTACACCTTC
CASSRGLSSQFYGYTF
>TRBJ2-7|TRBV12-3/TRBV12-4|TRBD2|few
TGTGCCAGCAGTTCACGACTAGCGCCAAGCTCCTACGAGCAGTACTTC
CASSSRLAPSSYEQYF
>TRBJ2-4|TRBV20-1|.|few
TGCAGTGCCGTAGACAGGACCTTAGCCAAAAACATTCAGTACTTC
CSAVDRTLAKNIQYF
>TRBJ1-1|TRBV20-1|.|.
TGCAGTGCTAGAGGGGGAGCTAACACTGAAGCTTTCTTT
CSARGGANTEAFF
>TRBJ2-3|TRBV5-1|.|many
TGCGCCAGCAGCGAAACGAGCACAGATACGCAGTATTTT
CASSETSTDTQYF
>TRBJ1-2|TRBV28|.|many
TGTGCCAGCAGTACCTCCGGGACGGACTATGGCTACACCTTC
CASSTSGTDYGYTF
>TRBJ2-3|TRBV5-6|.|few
TGTGCCAGCAGCTCAGGGCGGGCAGATACGCAGTATTTT
CASSSGRADTQYF
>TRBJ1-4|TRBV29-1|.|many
TGCAGCGTTAGGGGTTTCGGGGAAAAACTGTTTTTT
CSVRGFGEKLFF
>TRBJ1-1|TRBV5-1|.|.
TGCGCCAGCAGAGTACCTGCGAGTAAGGGCACTGAAGCTTTCTTT
CASRVPASKGTEAFF
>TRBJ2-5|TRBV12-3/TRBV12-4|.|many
TGTGCCAGCAGTCCGGGCTTCGTAGAGACCCAGTACTTC
CASSPGFVETQYF
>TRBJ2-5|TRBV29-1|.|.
TGCAGCGTTGACGGGGAAATACAAGAGACCCAGTACTTC
CSVDGEIQETQYF
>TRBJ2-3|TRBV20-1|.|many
TGCAGTGCTTCTCAGGGGGATACGCAGTATTTT
CSASQGDTQYF
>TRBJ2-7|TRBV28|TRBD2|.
TGTGCCAGCAGTTTTCTCCGCCTCCGGGAGGGACTAGCCTACGAGCAGTACTTC
CASSFLRLREGLAYEQYF
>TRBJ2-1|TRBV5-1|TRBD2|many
TGCGCCAGCAGCCCTGCTAGCGGGGCCAACAATGAGCAGTTCTTC
CASSPASGANNEQFF
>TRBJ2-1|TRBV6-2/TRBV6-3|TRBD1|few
TGTGCCAGCAGCTCGGACAGGATAAACCGGAATGAGCAGTTCTTC
CASSSDRINRNEQFF
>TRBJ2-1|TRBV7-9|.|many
TGTGCCAGCAGCTTAGCGGAGGTCTACAATGAGCAGTTCTTC
CASSLAEVYNEQFF
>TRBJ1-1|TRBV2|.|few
TGTGCCAGCAGTCCTACGGACAGTTCAGCCACTGAAGCTTTCTTT
CASSPTDSSATEAFF
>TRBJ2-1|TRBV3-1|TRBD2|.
TGTGCCAGCAGCCACCAGGGACTAAATACCTTCAATGAGCAGTTCTTC
CASSHQGLNTFNEQFF
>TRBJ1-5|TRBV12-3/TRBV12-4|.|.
TGTGCCAGCAGTCCTTTATTTAGCAATCAGCCCCAGCATTTT
CASSPLFSNQPQHF
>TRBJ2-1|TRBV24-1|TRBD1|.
TGTGCCACCAGTGCCTCTGGGGACAGGGGGTATTATGAGCAGTTCTTC
CATSASGDRGYYEQFF
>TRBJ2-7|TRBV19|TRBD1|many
TGTGCCAGTAGTCCACAGGGGAGTGGCTACGAGCAGTACTTC
CASSPQGSGYEQYF
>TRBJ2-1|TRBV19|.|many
TGTGCCAGTAGTAGAGACGCGACGTTGAAGCAGTTCTTC
CASSRDATLKQFF
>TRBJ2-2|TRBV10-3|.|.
TGTGCCATCAGTGAGGAGGTCCGGAACACCGGGGAGCTGTTTTTT
CAISEEVRNTGELFF
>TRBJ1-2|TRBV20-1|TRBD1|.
TGCAGTGCTACCAATGACAGGGTCAGCGCGCTTAACTATGGCTACACCTTC
CSATNDRVSALNYGYTF
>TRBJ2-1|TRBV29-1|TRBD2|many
TGCAGCGTGGGAGGGACTAGCGGGATACTAGGCAATGAGCAGTTCTTC
CSVGGTSGILGNEQFF
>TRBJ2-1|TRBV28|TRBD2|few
TGTGCCAGCTGGACTAGCGGGAGAGAGAACAATGAGCAGTTCTTC
CASWTSGRENNEQFF
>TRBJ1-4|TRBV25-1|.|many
TGTGCCAGCACCACCGGGACCTCTGAAAAACTGTTTTTT
CASTTGTSEKLFF
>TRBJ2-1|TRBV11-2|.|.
TGTGCCAGCAGCTTAGCATTAAGAGCGGGCAATGAGCAGTTCTTC
CASSLALRAGNEQFF
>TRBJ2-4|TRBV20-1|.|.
TGCAGTGCTACAGGGGCGGGGAAAAACATTCAGTACTTC
CSATGAGKNIQYF
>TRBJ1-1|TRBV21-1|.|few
TGTGCCAGCAACCAGACAGGTGCGAAGAACACTGAAGCTTTCTTT
CASNQTGAKNTEAFF
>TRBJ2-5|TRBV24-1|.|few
TGTGCCACCAGTGATTTCTCAACTAGCCTCCAAGAGACCCAGTACTTC
CATSDFSTSLQETQYF